These 28 T cell receptor beta chains originate from one sample sequenced in a study of T cells in tuberculosis. Here immunoSEQ multiplex PCR was the method, and the copy in TCRdb shows in-frame clones only, minus some. This table has fewer than 55,000 clones, more than 90% appearing once. Source material: PBMCs. The receptors were gathered from a donor between 10 and 29 years old with latent tuberculosis or without tuberculosis infection.

The chain has TRBV7-2 and TRBJ2-3; D is unclear. V was cut by 7 bases and J by 3 bases, with 14 bases left in between. CDR1 and CDR2 (germline): SGHTA, FQGNSA. The CDR3 is 14 amino acids. CDR3 coding DNA: TGTGCCAGCATCTCCTCCCCCACAACAGATACGCAGTATTTT. Translated, it gives CASISSPTTDTQYF.

The chain employs TRBV2 and TRBJ1-2; a weak D match, TRBD1 (6 bases). Germline assignment: CDR1 SNHLY and CDR2 FYNNEI. The CDR3 length is 13 residues. The germline V and J ends were trimmed by 2 bases and 5 bases, with 9 bases remaining between them. CDR3 residues: CASSETGWYGYTF. The CDR3, as DNA: TGTGCCAGCAGTGAAACAGGGTGGTATGGCTACACCTTC.

The chain links TRBV6-5 to TRBJ2-2; no clear D. Germline V gives CDR1 MNHEY, CDR2 SVGAGI. V dropped 0 bases and J dropped 2 bases, with 10 bases sitting between them. The CDR3 spans 16 residues. The CDR3, as DNA: TGTGCCAGCAGTTACTCGATATACAGTAACACCGGGGAGCTGTTTTTT. This translates into CASSYSIYSNTGELFF.

The V and J genes are TRBV6-1 and TRBJ1-5, with D hard to call. V was trimmed by 4 bases and J by 4 bases, leaving 8 bases between them. Germline V gene data show CDR1 as MNHNS and CDR2 as SASEGT. The CDR3 has 13 residues. In DNA form, the CDR3 reads TGTGCCAGCAGTGTACGAGGTAATCAGCCCCAGCATTTT. It translates to CASSVRGNQPQHF.

The chain combines TRBV6-5 with TRBJ2-3; no definite D call. V was shortened by 2 bases and J by 1 base, with 4 bases between the two germline ends. Germline V gives CDR1 MNHEY, CDR2 SVGAGI. This CDR3 is 13 amino acids long. The DNA of the CDR3 is TGTGCCAGCAGTTACCCCGGCACAGATACGCAGTATTTT. It encodes CASSYPGTDTQYF.

The rearrangement joins TRBV19 to TRBJ2-7; D is unclear. Trimming stripped 5 bases from V and 2 bases from J, with 10 bases between. This CDR3 spans 13 amino acids. Germline V gene lookup returns CDR1 LNHDA and CDR2 SQIVND (reference sequence). In DNA form, the CDR3 reads TGTGCCAGTAGTTTCCAGTATACCTACGAGCAGTACTTC. It is translated as CASSFQYTYEQYF.

The chain has TRBV7-9 and TRBJ2-5; unclear D gene. The germline CDR1 and CDR2 sequences are SEHNR and FQNEAQ (reference sequence). This CDR3 comprises 14 residues. V gave up 1 base and J gave up 2 bases, with 8 bases separating them. The CDR3 nucleotides read TGTGCCAGCAGCTTAGACAGTTTACAAGAGACCCAGTACTTC. Translating it yields CASSLDSLQETQYF.

The chain uses TRBV5-5 and TRBJ1-2; no definite D call. Trimming cost V 4 bases and J 4 bases, with 11 bases left between them. This CDR3 is built from 13 residues. Per the germline V gene, CDR1 is SGHKS and CDR2 is YYEKEE (reference sequence). The CDR3 sequence is CASSVVSPYGYTF. DNA for the CDR3: TGTGCCAGCAGCGTTGTGAGCCCCTATGGCTACACCTTC. Together with reference TRBV5-5 and TRBJ1-2, the CDR3 gives the full variable domain: DAGVTQSPTHLIKTRGQQVTLRCSPISGHKSVSWYQQVLGQGPQFIFQYYEKEERGRGNFPDRFSARQFPNYSSELNVNALLLGDSALYLCASSVVSPYGYTFGSGTRLTVV.

The chain joins TRBV7-3 to TRBJ2-2; perhaps TRBD1 as D (6 bases). V was trimmed by 0 bases and J by 6 bases, leaving 11 bases between them. The CDR3 is 15 amino acids. CDR1 is SGHTA and CDR2 is FQGTGA in the germline V gene. The CDR3 coding sequence is TGTGCCAGCAGCTTAACGTTAGGGGGACCCGGGGAGCTGTTTTTT. Amino acid sequence: CASSLTLGGPGELFF.

This chain joins TRBV20-1 and TRBJ2-7; unclear D gene. CDR1 is DFQATT and CDR2 is SNEGSKA in the germline V gene (reference sequence). The CDR3 has 11 residues. The ends were cut back, 5 bases at V and 3 bases at J, with 8 bases in the middle. The DNA for the CDR3 is TGCAGTGCTCCGCGGAGCTACGAGCAGTACTTC. This gives the protein CSAPRSYEQYF.

The V call is TRBV6-1, the J call TRBJ1-6; a weak D match, TRBD1 (5 bases). The CDR3 extends over 13 amino acids. The V gene's germline CDR1 is MNHNS and CDR2 SASEGT. V was trimmed by 4 bases and J by 10 bases, leaving 11 bases between them. This chain's CDR3 is CASSVTGESPLHF. The CDR3 DNA sequence: TGTGCCAGCAGTGTTACAGGAGAATCACCCCTCCACTTT.

V gene TRBV6-5 combines with J gene TRBJ1-6; TRBD1 is a possible D gene (6 bases). Looked up from germline, CDR1 is MNHEY and CDR2 is SVGAGI. This CDR3 is 15 amino acids long. The V gene lost 9 bases and the J gene lost 1 base, with 13 bases spanning the gap. The CDR3 bases are TGTGCCAGGGGGGGGGCTGAGTCCTATAATTCACCCCTCCACTTT. It translates to CARGGAESYNSPLHF.

V usage is TRBV20-1 and J usage is TRBJ2-5, with D hard to call. CDR3 length equals 10 residues. Looked up from germline, CDR1 is DFQATT and CDR2 is SNEGSKA (reference sequence). The V end was cut by 3 bases, the J end by 5 bases, with 4 bases between. The CDR3 loop is CSASGETQYF. CDR3 nucleotides: TGCAGTGCTAGCGGGGAGACCCAGTACTTC.

V is TRBV6-6 and J is TRBJ2-7; 10 nucleotides align to TRBD2. Germline-derived CDR1 and CDR2 are MNHNY and SVGAGI (reference sequence). The J segment lost 5 bases and the V segment lost 4 bases, leaving 8 bases of the junction unmatched. The CDR3 has 15 amino acids. CDR3 sequence (DNA): TGTGCCAGCAGTTTTAAGCGGGGGGGCATTCACGAGCAGTACTTC. Encoded protein: CASSFKRGGIHEQYF.

The V call is TRBV7-8, the J call TRBJ1-5; D might be TRBD1 (5 bases). The ends were cut back, 5 bases at V and 11 bases at J, with 22 bases in the middle. This CDR3 is built from 15 residues. The germline V gene has CDR1 SGHVS and CDR2 FQNEAQ. CDR3 bases: TGTGCCAGCAGCCTAGGAGGGACGGTCCGGGGGGCCCAGCATTTT. This codes for CASSLGGTVRGAQHF.

This clone was observed a single time. The J gene is TRBJ2-7, the V gene TRBV13; 9 nucleotides line up with TRBD1. With V trimmed by 5 bases and J by 3 bases, 11 bases remained unmatched. Germline V gene lookup returns CDR1 PRHDT and CDR2 FYEKMQ (reference sequence). The CDR3 loop spans 16 amino acids. CDR3 sequence reads: CASSPRQGVESYEQYF. In nucleotides, the CDR3 is TGTGCCAGCAGCCCTAGACAGGGGGTGGAAAGCTACGAGCAGTACTTC.

The J gene is TRBJ1-2, the V gene TRBV6-6, with TRBD1 matching 7 bases. The germline gives CDR1 MNHNY, CDR2 SVGAGI (reference sequence). CDR3 length equals 15 residues. V trimming: 7 bases; J trimming: 0 bases; junction bases outside the gene matches: 8. The CDR3 DNA follows: TGTGCCAGCACGACACCGGGACAGACTAACTATGGCTACACCTTC. This codes for CASTTPGQTNYGYTF.

V gene TRBV5-6 combines with J gene TRBJ1-1, with D uncertain. Trimming stripped 4 bases from V and 4 bases from J, with 14 bases between. CDR3 size: 14 residues. Germline assignment: CDR1 SGHDT and CDR2 YYEEEE. This chain's CDR3 is CASSPPGRSTEAFF. Here the CDR3 DNA reads TGTGCCAGCAGCCCGCCCGGTCGGTCCACTGAAGCTTTCTTT.

The chain uses TRBV2 and TRBJ2-7, with unresolved D. CDR1 SNHLY and CDR2 FYNNEI come from the germline V gene. The V gene lost 11 bases and the J gene lost 11 bases, with 22 bases spanning the gap. The length of the CDR3 is 12 residues. CDR3 protein: CACAPPQTPKYF. The CDR3, as DNA: TGTGCCTGCGCCCCTCCACAGACCCCGAAGTACTTC.

This rearrangement joins TRBV6-1 to TRBJ2-2, with 9 nucleotides matching TRBD1. This CDR3 has 17 residues. CDR1 and CDR2 (germline): MNHNS, SASEGT. J lost 7 bases, V lost 1 base, and 10 bases had no gene match. CDR3 protein: CASSEVWTGELIGELFF. As DNA, the CDR3 is TGTGCCAGCAGTGAAGTCTGGACAGGGGAATTAATCGGGGAGCTGTTTTTT.

V and J are TRBV5-3 and TRBJ2-4; 8 nucleotides align to TRBD2. TRBV5-3 is filed as an ORF, its function uncertain. The CDR3 is made up of 19 amino acids. J gave up 0 bases and V 4 bases, and 15 bases lay outside the gene matches. CDR3 loop: CARSMRESGSQLAKNIQYF. The CDR3 DNA reads TGTGCCAGAAGCATGAGAGAAAGCGGGAGTCAACTAGCCAAAAACATTCAGTACTTC.

This clone was seen a single time. This sequence joins TRBV19 and TRBJ2-7; 7 bases are a match to TRBD2. J lost 3 bases, V lost 10 bases, and 12 bases had no gene match. Looked up from germline, CDR1 is LNHDA and CDR2 is SQIVND (reference sequence). The CDR3 is 14 amino acids. CDR3 amino acids: CATKGGPYSYEQYF. In nucleotides, the CDR3 is TGTGCCACCAAGGGAGGGCCCTATAGCTACGAGCAGTACTTC.

The chain is built from TRBV27 and TRBJ2-7; a possible D gene is TRBD1 (6 bases). CDR3 length: 16 residues. Trimming cost V 3 bases and J 2 bases, with 17 bases left between them. Looked up from germline, CDR1 is MNHEY and CDR2 is SMNVEV (reference sequence). CDR3 in amino acids: CASSFSQGPLPYEQYF. CDR3 in DNA: TGTGCCAGCAGTTTCTCCCAGGGGCCCCTTCCCTACGAGCAGTACTTC.

The J gene is TRBJ2-3, the V gene TRBV27; no clear D gene. Germline V lookup: CDR1 MNHEY, CDR2 SMNVEV (reference sequence). The length of the CDR3 is 11 residues. Deletions cut 10 bases from V and 1 base from J, with 6 bases between. In DNA form, the CDR3 reads TGTGCCACCCGGGGCACAGATACGCAGTATTTT. Its translation: CATRGTDTQYF.

The V and J genes are TRBV28 and TRBJ2-3; 12 positions match TRBD2. This CDR3 contains 14 residues. The trim removed 6 bases at V and 4 bases at J, leaving 2 bases unmatched. Germline lookup yields CDR1 MDHEN and CDR2 SYDVKM. For the CDR3, the DNA is TGTGCCAGCAGACTAGCGGGAGGTTCAGATACGCAGTATTTT. Encoded protein: CASRLAGGSDTQYF.

The chain links TRBV7-2 to TRBJ2-7; D is uncertain. Trimming pared 4 bases from V and 7 bases from J, leaving 8 bases between. Germline CDR1 is SGHTA and CDR2 is FQGNSA. The CDR3 extends over 11 amino acids. The CDR3 region is CASSSLREQYF. CDR3 bases: TGTGCCAGCAGCTCCTTACGGGAGCAGTACTTC.

The gene calls are TRBV7-3 and TRBJ2-3, with D unclear. Germline loops: CDR1 SGHTA, CDR2 FQGTGA. Trimming stripped 5 bases from V and 5 bases from J, with 11 bases between. The CDR3 covers 13 residues. The CDR3 sequence: CASSTSTRDTQYF. CDR3 DNA: TGTGCCAGCAGCACATCAACAAGAGATACGCAGTATTTT. Full variable domain (missing parts from reference TRBV7-3 and TRBJ2-3): GAGVSQTPSNKVTEKGKYVELRCDPISGHTALYWYRQSLGQGPEFLIYFQGTGAADDSGLPNDRFFAVRPEGSVSTLKIQRTERGDSAVYLCASSTSTRDTQYFGPGTRLTVL.

The gene calls are TRBV27 and TRBJ1-2; D is unresolved. Germline assignment: CDR1 MNHEY and CDR2 SMNVEV (reference sequence). Trimming took 5 bases from V and 4 from J, leaving 14 bases between them. CDR3 length: 14 residues. CDR3 DNA: TGTGCCAGCAGTCTCACCCGACACCGCTATGGCTACACCTTC. This gives the protein CASSLTRHRYGYTF.